This T cell receptor (beta chain) originates from a study of blood T cell repertoires in COVID-19. Study information: PBMCs, B-cell-depleted T cells, or T cells were the source of the cDNA or gDNA that made up the material.

The germline V and J ends were trimmed by 0 bases and 0 bases, with 14 bases remaining between them. There are 16 residues in the CDR3. The germline gives CDR1 SQVTM, CDR2 ANQGSEA. Repertoires were generated with immunoSEQ multiplex PCR, while TCRdb's copy carries only in-frame clones and drops some. This sample has about 88,000 clones, with roughly 89% found just once. J is TRBJ1-1 and V is TRBV29-1, with D perhaps TRBD1 (5 bases). The TCR comes from a woman aged 55-69 years with COVID-19, enrolled during active disease. The sample comprised peripheral blood. CDR3 protein: CSVEERPGNMNTEAFF. The CDR3 region has the DNA TGCAGCGTTGAAGAAAGGCCAGGGAACATGAACACTGAAGCTTTCTTT.